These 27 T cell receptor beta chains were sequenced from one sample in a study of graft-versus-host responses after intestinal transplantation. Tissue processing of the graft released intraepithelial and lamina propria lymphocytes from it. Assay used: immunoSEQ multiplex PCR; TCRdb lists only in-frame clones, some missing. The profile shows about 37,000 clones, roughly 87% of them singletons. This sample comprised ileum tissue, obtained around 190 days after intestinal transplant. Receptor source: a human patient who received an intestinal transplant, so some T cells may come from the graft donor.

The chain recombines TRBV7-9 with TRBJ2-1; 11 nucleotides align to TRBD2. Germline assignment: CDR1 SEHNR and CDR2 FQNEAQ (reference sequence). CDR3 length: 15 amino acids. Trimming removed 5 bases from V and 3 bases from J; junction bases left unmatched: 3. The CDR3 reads CASSKGLAVYNEQFF. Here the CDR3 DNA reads TGTGCCAGCAGCAAGGGACTAGCGGTCTACAATGAGCAGTTCTTC.

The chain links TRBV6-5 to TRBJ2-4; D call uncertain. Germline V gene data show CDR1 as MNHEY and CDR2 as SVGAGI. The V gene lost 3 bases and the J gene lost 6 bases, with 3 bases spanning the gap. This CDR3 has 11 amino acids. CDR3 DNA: TGTGCCAGCAGTTATCGAAACATTCAGTACTTC. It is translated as CASSYRNIQYF.

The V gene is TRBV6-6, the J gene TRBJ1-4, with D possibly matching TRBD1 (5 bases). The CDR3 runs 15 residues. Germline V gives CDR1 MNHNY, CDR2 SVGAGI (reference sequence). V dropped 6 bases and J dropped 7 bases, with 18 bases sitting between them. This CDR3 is CASRNLRGEGEKLFF. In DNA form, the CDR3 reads TGTGCCAGCAGGAATCTCCGGGGGGAGGGTGAAAAACTGTTTTTT.

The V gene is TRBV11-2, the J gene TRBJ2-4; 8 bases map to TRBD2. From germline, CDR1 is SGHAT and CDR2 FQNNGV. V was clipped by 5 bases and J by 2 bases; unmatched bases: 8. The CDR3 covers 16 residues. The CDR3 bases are TGTGCCAGCAGCCTCGGGACTAGATTTTCCAAAAACATTCAGTACTTC. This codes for CASSLGTRFSKNIQYF.

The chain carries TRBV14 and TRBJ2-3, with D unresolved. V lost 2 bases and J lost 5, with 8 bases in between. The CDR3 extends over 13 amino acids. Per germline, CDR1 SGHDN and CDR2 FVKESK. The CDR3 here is CASSQKRIDTQYF. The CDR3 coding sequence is TGTGCCAGCAGCCAAAAGCGTATAGATACGCAGTATTTT. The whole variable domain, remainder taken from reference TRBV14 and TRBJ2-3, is EAGVTQFPSHSVIEKGQTVTLRCDPISGHDNLYWYRRVMGKEIKFLLHFVKESKQDESGMPNNRFLAERTGGTYSTLKVQPAELEDSGVYFCASSQKRIDTQYFGPGTRLTVL.

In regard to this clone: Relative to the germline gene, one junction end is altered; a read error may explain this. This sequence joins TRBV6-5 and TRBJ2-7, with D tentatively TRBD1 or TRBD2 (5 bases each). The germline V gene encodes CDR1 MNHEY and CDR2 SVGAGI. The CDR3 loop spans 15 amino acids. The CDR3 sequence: CASSSEQASSYERYF. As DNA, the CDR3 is TGTGCCAGCAGTTCTGAACAGGCTAGCTCCTACGAGCGGTACTTC.

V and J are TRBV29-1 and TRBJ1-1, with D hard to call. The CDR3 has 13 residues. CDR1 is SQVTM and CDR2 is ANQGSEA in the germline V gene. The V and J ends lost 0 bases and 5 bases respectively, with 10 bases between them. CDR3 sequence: CSVEDGARTEAFF. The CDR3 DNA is TGCAGCGTTGAAGATGGCGCACGTACTGAAGCTTTCTTT.

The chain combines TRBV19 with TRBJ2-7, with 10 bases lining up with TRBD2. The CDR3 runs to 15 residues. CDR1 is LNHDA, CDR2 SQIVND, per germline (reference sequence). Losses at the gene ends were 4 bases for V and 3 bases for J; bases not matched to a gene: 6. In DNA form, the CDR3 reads TGTGCCAGTAGTACTCTAGCGGGAGAGGTCTACGAGCAGTACTTC. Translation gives CASSTLAGEVYEQYF.

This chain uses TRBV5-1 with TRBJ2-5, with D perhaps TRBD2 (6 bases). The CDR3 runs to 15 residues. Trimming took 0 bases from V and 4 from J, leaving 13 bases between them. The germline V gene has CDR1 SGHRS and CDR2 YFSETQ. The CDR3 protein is CASSLALQEGETQYF. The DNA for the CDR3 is TGCGCCAGCAGCTTGGCCCTGCAGGAGGGAGAGACCCAGTACTTC.

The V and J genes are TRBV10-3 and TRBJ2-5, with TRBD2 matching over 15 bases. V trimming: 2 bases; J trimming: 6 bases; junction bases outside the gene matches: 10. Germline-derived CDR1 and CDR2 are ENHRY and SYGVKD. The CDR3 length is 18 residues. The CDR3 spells CAISEPGLAGGTAQTQYF. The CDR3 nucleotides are TGTGCCATCAGTGAGCCGGGACTAGCGGGAGGTACCGCACAGACCCAGTACTTC.

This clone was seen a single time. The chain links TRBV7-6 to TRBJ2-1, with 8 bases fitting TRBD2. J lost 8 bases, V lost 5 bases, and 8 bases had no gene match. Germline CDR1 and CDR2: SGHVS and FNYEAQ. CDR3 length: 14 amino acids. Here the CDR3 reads CASSAGTRVDEQFF. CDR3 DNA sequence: TGTGCCAGCAGCGCCGGGACTAGGGTCGATGAGCAGTTCTTC. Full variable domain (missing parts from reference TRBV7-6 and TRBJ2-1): GAGVSQSPRYKVTKRGQDVALRCDPISGHVSLYWYRQALGQGPEFLTYFNYEAQQDKSGLPNDRFSAERPEGSISTLTIQRTEQRDSAMYRCASSAGTRVDEQFFGPGTRLTVL.

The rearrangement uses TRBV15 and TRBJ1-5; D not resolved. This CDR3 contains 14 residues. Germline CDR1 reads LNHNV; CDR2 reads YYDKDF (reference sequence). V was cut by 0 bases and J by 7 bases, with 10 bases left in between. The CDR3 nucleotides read TGTGCCACCAGCAGAGATCTAGGGCAGCAGCCCCAGCATTTT. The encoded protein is CATSRDLGQQPQHF.

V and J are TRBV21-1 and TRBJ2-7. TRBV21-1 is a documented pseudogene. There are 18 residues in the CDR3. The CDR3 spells CASSKASRKRAASYEQYF. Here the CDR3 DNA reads TGTGCCAGCAGCAAAGCTTCCAGGAAAAGGGCGGCCTCCTACGAGCAGTACTTC.

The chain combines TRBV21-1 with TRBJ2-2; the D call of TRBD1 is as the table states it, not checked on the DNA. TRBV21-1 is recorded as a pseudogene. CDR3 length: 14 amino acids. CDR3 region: CASSNRENTGELFF. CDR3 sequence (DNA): TGTGCCAGCAGCAACAGGGAGAACACCGGGGAGCTGTTTTTT.

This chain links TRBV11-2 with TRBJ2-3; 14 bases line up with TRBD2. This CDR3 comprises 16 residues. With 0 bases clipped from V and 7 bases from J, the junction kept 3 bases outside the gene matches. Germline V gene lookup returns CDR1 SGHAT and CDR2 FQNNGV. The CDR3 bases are TGTGCCAGCAGCTTAGACTGGACTAGCGGGGGGAATACGCAGTATTTT. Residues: CASSLDWTSGGNTQYF. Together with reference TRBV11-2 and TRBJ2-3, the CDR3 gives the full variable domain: EAGVAQSPRYKIIEKRQSVAFWCNPISGHATLYWYQQILGQGPKLLIQFQNNGVVDDSQLPKDRFSAERLKGVDSTLKIQPAKLEDSAVYLCASSLDWTSGGNTQYFGPGTRLTVL.

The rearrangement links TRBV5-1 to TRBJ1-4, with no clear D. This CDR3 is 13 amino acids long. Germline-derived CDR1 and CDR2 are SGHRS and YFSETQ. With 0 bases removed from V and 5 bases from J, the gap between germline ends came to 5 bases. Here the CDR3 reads CASSLEWNEKLFF. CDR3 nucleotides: TGCGCCAGCAGCTTGGAGTGGAATGAAAAACTGTTTTTT.

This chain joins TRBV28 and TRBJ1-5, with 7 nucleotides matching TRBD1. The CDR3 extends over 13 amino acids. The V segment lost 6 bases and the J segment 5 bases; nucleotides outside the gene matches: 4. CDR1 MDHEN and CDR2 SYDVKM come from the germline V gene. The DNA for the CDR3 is TGTGCCAGCAGCGGCAGGGGGTATCAGCCCCAGCATTTT. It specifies CASSGRGYQPQHF.

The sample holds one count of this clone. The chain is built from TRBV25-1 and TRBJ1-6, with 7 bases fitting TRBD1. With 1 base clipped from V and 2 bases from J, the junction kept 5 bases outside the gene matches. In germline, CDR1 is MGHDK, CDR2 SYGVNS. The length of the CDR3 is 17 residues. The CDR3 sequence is CASSEWQTGPYNSPLHF. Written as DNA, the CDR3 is TGTGCCAGCAGTGAATGGCAGACAGGGCCCTATAATTCACCCCTCCACTTT.

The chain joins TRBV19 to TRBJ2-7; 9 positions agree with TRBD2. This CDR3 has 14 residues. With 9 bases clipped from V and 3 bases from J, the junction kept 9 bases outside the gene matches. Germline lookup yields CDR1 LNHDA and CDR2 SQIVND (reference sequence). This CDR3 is CASGLSGGNYEQYF. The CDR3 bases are TGTGCCAGCGGTCTTAGCGGGGGTAACTACGAGCAGTACTTC.

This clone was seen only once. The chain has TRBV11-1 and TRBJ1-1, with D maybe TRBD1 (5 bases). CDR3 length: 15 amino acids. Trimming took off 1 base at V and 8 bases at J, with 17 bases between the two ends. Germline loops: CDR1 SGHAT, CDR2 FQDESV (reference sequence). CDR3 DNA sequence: TGTGCCAGCAGCTTAGGGGGGATCCGGGGAGTGGAAGCTTTCTTT. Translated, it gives CASSLGGIRGVEAFF.

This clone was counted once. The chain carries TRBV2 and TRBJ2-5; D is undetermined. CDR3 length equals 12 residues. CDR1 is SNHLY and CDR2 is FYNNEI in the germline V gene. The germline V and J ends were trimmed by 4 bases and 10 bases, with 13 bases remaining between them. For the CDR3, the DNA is TGTGCCAGCAGTGGAACCCGCTGGTACCAGTACTTC. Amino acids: CASSGTRWYQYF.

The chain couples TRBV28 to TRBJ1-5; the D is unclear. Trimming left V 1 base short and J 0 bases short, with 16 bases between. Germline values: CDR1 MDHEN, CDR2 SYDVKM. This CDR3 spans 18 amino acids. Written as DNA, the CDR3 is TGTGCCAGCAGTTTATACAGATTCGAGAGCAATAGCAATCAGCCCCAGCATTTT. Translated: CASSLYRFESNSNQPQHF.

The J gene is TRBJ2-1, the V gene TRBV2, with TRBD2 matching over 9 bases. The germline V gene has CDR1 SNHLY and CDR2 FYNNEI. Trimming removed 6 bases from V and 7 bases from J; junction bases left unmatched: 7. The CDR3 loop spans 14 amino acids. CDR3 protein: CASSSSGTANEQFF. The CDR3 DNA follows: TGTGCCAGCAGCTCTAGCGGGACAGCAAATGAGCAGTTCTTC.

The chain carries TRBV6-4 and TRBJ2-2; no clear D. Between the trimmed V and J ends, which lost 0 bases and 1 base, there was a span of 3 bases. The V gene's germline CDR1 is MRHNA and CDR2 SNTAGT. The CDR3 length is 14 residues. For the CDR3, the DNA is TGTGCCAGCAGTGACTCTTGGAACACCGGGGAGCTGTTTTTT. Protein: CASSDSWNTGELFF.

The CDR3 is CASSPSFGEMNYGYTF. CDR3 DNA: TGCGCCAGCAGCCCCTCTTTCGGGGAAATGAACTATGGCTACACCTTC. This chain uses TRBV5-1 with TRBJ1-2, with unresolved D. With 4 bases removed from V and 2 bases from J, the gap between germline ends came to 18 bases. The germline CDR1 and CDR2 sequences are SGHRS and YFSETQ. This CDR3 comprises 16 residues.

CDR3 DNA: TGCGCCAGCAGCCAAGATAGGGGTCTAGCGGGCCCCTACGAGCAGTACTTC. Translation: CASSQDRGLAGPYEQYF. The rearrangement links TRBV4-1 to TRBJ2-7; TRBD2 aligns across 8 bases. J lost 2 bases, V lost 0 bases, and 9 bases had no gene match. The CDR3 contains 17 residues. Per the germline V gene, CDR1 is MGHRA and CDR2 is YSYEKL.

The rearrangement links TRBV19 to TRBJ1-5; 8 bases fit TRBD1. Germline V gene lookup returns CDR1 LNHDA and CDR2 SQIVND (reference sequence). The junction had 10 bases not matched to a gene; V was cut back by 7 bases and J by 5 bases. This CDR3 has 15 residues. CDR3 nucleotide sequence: TGTGCCAGTATGAGTAGGGCAGGGGGCGATCAGCCCCAGCATTTT. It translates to CASMSRAGGDQPQHF.